Listed here are 4 T cell receptor beta chains from one sample, sequenced in a study of radiation and T cells in renal cell carcinoma. Sample time point: blood 2 weeks post-SBRT. Treatment reported: 15 Gy SBRT to primary tumor, nephrectomy 4 weeks later. Assay used: immunoSEQ multiplex PCR; TCRdb lists only in-frame clones, some missing. Here the sample spans some 60,000 clones, around 77% being singletons. The sample in question was blood, obtained from a patient whose treatment included radiotherapy and nephrectomy. These receptors all stem from a man aged 55 to 70 with renal cell carcinoma.

The CDR3 sequence is CASSPRLLGETQYF. The CDR3 nucleotides are TGTGCCAGCAGCCCCAGGCTCCTGGGAGAGACCCAGTACTTC. The chain links TRBV7-8 to TRBJ2-5; D is unresolved. This CDR3 comprises 14 residues. Trimming took 5 bases from V and 4 from J, leaving 14 bases between them. Per germline, CDR1 SGHVS and CDR2 FQNEAQ. Combining the CDR3 with reference TRBV7-8 and TRBJ2-5 gives the whole variable domain GAGVSQSPRYKVAKRGQDVALRCDPISGHVSLFWYQQALGQGPEFLTYFQNEAQLDKSGLPSDRFFAERPEGSVSTLKIQRTQQEDSAVYLCASSPRLLGETQYFGPGTRLLVL.

This clone is medium-sized (0.01 to 0.1%) by share. V usage is TRBV27 and J usage is TRBJ1-1; the D is unclear. V shed 3 bases and J shed 4 bases, with 9 bases lying between them. The CDR3 is 13 residues long. The germline V gene encodes CDR1 MNHEY and CDR2 SMNVEV (reference sequence). The DNA of the CDR3 is TGTGCCAGCAGTTTTGGGGAGGCCACTGAAGCTTTCTTT. Translated, it gives CASSFGEATEAFF.

By share of the sample, this clone is medium-sized. The sample carries other DNA sequences with the same CDR3. The chain joins TRBV5-4 to TRBJ1-2; D is possibly TRBD1 (6 bases). The germline V gene encodes CDR1 SGHNT and CDR2 YYREEE (reference sequence). V was shortened by 3 bases and J by 0 bases, with 12 bases between the two germline ends. The CDR3 has 15 residues. CDR3 DNA sequence: TGTGCCAGCAGCTACCTTGACAGGTCTAACTATGGCTACACCTTC. Translating it yields CASSYLDRSNYGYTF.

The chain recombines TRBV28 with TRBJ1-2; no reliable D call. CDR3 length: 12 amino acids. The germline gives CDR1 MDHEN, CDR2 SYDVKM. Deletions cut 7 bases from V and 7 bases from J, with 13 bases between. CDR3 nucleotide sequence: TGTGCCAGCACCGATCGCAGTGTTGGCTACACCTTC. This sequence encodes CASTDRSVGYTF.